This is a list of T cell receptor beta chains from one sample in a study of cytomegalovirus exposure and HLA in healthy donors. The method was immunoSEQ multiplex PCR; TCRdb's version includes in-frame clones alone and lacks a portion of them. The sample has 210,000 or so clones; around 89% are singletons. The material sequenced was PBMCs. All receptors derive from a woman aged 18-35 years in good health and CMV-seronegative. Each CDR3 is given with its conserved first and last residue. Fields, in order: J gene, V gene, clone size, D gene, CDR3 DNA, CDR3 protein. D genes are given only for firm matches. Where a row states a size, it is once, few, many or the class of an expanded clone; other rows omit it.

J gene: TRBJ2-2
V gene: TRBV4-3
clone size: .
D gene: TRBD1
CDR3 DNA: TGCGCCAGCAGCCAATACAGGGGCAACACCGGGGAGCTGTTTTTT
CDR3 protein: CASSQYRGNTGELFF

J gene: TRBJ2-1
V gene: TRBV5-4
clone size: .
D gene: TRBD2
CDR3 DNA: TGTGCCAGCAGCTTGGCCCCCCTGGCGGGGGGGGCTAATGAGCAGTTCTTC
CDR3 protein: CASSLAPLAGGANEQFF

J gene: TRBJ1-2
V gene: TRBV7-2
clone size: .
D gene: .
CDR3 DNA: TGTGCCAGCAGCTTACAAGAGGGTGGCGGCTACACCTTC
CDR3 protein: CASSLQEGGGYTF

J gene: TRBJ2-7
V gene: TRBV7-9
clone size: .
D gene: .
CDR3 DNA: TGTGCCAGCAGCTTGGTAGCCGTCAGATCCTACGAGCAGTACTTC
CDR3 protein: CASSLVAVRSYEQYF

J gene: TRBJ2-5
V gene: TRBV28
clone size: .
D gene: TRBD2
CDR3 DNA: TGTGCCAGCAGTTTCAGTGGGAGGGCCGGCGAGACCCAGTACTTC
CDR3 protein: CASSFSGRAGETQYF

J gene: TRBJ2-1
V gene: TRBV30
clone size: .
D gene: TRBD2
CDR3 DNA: TGTGCCTGGAGTGTACTGGGACTAGCGCTAAATGAGCAGTTCTTC
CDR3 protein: CAWSVLGLALNEQFF

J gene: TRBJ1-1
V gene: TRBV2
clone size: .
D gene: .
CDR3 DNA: TGTGCCAGCATAGGGGAAGGCACTGAAGCTTTCTTT
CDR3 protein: CASIGEGTEAFF

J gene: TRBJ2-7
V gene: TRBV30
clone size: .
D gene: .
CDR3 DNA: TGTGCCTGGAGTAGCGGCACCTACGAGCAGTACTTC
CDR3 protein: CAWSSGTYEQYF

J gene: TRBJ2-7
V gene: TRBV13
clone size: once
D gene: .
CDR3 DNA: TGTGCCAGCAGAAAAGGACAGACCGAGCAGTACTTC
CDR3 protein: CASRKGQTEQYF

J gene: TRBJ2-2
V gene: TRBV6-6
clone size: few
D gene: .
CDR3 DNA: TGTGCCAGCAGCCGAGTAGGGGGGGACACCGGGGAGCTGTTTTTT
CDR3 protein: CASSRVGGDTGELFF

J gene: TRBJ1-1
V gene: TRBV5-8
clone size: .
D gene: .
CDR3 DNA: TGTGCCAGCAGCTTGTACAGGACCTACACTGAAGCTTTCTTT
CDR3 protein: CASSLYRTYTEAFF

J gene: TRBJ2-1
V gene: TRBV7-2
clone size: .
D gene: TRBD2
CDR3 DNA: TGTGCCAGCAGCTTACAGGCGGGAGAGTCCTACAATGAGCAGTTCTTC
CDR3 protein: CASSLQAGESYNEQFF

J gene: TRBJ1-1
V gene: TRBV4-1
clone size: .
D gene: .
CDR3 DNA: TGCGCCAGCAGCCAAGGAAGGGGGGGCCTTCGGGGCACTGAAGCTTTCTTT
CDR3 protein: CASSQGRGGLRGTEAFF

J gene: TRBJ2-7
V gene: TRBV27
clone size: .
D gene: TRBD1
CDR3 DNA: TGTGCCAGCAGTACCCAAATCCAAGGAACAGGGGCGAGCTCCTACGAGCAGTACTTC
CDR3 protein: CASSTQIQGTGASSYEQYF

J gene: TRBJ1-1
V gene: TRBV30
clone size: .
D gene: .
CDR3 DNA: TGTGCCTGGAGCCTTGAGGGTTTCACTGAAGCTTTCTTT
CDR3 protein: CAWSLEGFTEAFF

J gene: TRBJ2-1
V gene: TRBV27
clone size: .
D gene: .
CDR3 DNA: TGTGCCAGCAGCGAATCGGGGATGAGCTCCTACAATGAGCAGTTCTTC
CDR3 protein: CASSESGMSSYNEQFF

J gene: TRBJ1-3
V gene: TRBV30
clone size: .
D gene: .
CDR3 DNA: TGTGCCGTCCCCTCAAAACACTCTGGAAACACCATATATTTT
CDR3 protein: CAVPSKHSGNTIYF

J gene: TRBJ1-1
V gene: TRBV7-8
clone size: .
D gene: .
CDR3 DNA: TGTGCCAGCAGCTCTTTTCGTGTTGAAGCTTTCTTT
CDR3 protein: CASSSFRVEAFF

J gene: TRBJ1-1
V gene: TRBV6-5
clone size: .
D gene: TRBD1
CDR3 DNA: TGTGCCAGCAGCCGACAGGGGTCGAACACTGAAGCTTTCTTT
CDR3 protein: CASSRQGSNTEAFF

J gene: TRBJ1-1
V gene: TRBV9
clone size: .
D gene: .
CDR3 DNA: TGTGCCAGCAGCGTAGGAGGGAGGGACACTGAAGCTTTCTTT
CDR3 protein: CASSVGGRDTEAFF

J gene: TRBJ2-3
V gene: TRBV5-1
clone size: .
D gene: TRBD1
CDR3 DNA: TGCGCCAGCAGCTCCGGGACAGTCACAGATACGCAGTATTTT
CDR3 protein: CASSSGTVTDTQYF

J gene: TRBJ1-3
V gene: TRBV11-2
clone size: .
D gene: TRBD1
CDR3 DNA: TGTGCCAGCAGCCCCTGGACAGGGGCGAACTCTGGAAACACCATATATTTT
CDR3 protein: CASSPWTGANSGNTIYF

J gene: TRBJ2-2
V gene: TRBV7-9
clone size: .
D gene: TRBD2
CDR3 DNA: TGTGCCAGCAGCCTTAGCGGGGCCGGGGAGCTGTTTTTT
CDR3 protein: CASSLSGAGELFF